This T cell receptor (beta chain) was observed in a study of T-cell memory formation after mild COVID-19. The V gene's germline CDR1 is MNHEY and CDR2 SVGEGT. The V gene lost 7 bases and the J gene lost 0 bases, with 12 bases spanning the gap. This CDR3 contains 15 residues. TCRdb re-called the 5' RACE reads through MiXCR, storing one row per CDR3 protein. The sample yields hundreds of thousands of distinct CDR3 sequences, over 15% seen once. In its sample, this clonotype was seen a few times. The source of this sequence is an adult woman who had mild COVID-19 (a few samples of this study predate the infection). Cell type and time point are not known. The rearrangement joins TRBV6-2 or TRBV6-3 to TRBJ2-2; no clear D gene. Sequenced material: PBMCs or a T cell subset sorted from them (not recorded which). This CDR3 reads CASTLGRPNTGELFF. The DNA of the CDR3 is TGTGCCAGCACCCTCGGACGACCGAACACCGGGGAGCTGTTTTTT.